This T cell receptor beta chain was obtained from a study of read filtering for tumor transcriptome and immune sequencing. Study information: Among patients, roughly 17 were male and approximately 15 female, aged about 45 to 90 (mean about 71). The study's findings and limits: IR-seq and RNA-seq agreed better without single-read clonotypes. IR-seq captured clonotypes deeper and more reliably than RNA-seq.

Molecular barcoded adaptors covering alpha/delta and beta/gamma chains were used on approximately 400 ng RNA. Each CDR3 protein is one row after TCRdb ran MiXCR on the reads. Of 14,000 to 15,000 distinct CDR3 sequences listed, approximately 20% are singletons. Of note for this clonotype: The target antigen is unknown. Just one base apart from a much larger clone, this may be a read error.

The V end was cut by 4 bases, the J end by 6 bases, with 9 bases between. Germline V gene lookup returns CDR1 SQVTM and CDR2 ANQGSEA. The CDR3 contains 11 residues. The TCR originated in a donor at least 40 years old with multiple myeloma. The sample comprised a population of CD138-negative cells sorted from bone marrow. The chain links TRBV29-1 to TRBJ1-1, with D perhaps TRBD1 (5 bases). This CDR3 is CSVVRGAEAFF. CDR3 coding DNA: TGCAGCGTTGTCCGGGGGGCTGAAGCTTTCTTT. Looking up the rest from reference TRBV29-1 and TRBJ1-1 gives the full variable domain: SAVISQKPSRDICQRGTSLTIQCQVDSQVTMMFWYRQQPGQSLTLIATANQGSEATYESGFVIDKFPISRPNLTFSTLTVSNMSPEDSSIYLCSVVRGAEAFFGQGTRLTVV.